The following is a TCR beta chain sequence with its context. What it recognizes is unknown. The junction had 12 bases not matched to a gene; V was cut back by 3 bases and J by 5 bases. There are 18 residues in the CDR3. The germline CDR1 and CDR2 sequences are SGHRS and YFSETQ. Profiled with immunoSEQ multiplex PCR; TCRdb holds only in-frame clones, not every one. The data show a few hundred thousand clones, just over 85% seen once. The data are from a study of cytomegalovirus exposure and HLA in healthy donors. Overall study results and limits: There were some public TCRs occurring in many donors, but most TCR sequences were rare. The authors enumerated 150 to 200 TCR beta chains as linked to cytomegalovirus. The TCR clusters that emerged in the first cohort tended, a later analysis found, to co-occur in the 120 or so validation repertoires.

The specimen was PBMCs. The chain is built from TRBV5-1 and TRBJ2-5, with 14 bases aligning to TRBD2. The sequence was collected from a woman under 30 in good health and CMV-seronegative. The CDR3 loop is CASSSRLAGGKEGETQYF. The CDR3 bases are TGCGCCAGCAGCTCCCGACTAGCGGGAGGGAAGGAGGGGGAGACCCAGTACTTC. The full variable domain, in which reference TRBV5-1 and TRBJ2-5 provide the parts outside the CDR3, is KAGVTQTPRYLIKTRGQQVTLSCSPISGHRSVSWYQQTPGQGLQFLFEYFSETQRNKGNFPGRFSGRQFSNSRSEMNVSTLELGDSALYLCASSSRLAGGKEGETQYFGPGTRLLVL.